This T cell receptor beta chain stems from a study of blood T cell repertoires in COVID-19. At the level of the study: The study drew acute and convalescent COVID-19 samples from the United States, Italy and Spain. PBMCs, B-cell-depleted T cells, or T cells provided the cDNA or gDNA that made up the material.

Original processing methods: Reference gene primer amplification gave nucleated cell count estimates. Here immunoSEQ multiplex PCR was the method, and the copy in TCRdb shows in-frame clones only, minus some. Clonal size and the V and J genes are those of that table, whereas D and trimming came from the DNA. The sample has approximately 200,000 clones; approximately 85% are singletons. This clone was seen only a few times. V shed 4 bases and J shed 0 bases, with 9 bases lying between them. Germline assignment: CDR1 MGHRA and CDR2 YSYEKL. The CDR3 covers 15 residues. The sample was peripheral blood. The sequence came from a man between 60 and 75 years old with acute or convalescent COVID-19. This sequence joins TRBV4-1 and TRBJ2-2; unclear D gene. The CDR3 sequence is CASSPVAANTGELFF. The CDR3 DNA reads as TGCGCCAGCAGCCCAGTGGCGGCGAACACCGGGGAGCTGTTTTTT.